This T cell receptor beta chain was profiled in a study of blood T cell repertoires in COVID-19. Background on the study: The study drew acute and convalescent COVID-19 samples from the United States, Italy and Spain.

Method: immunoSEQ multiplex PCR; TCRdb's copy keeps in-frame clones and lacks some. This table holds just over 300,000 clones, approximately 90% found once. Recovered Cohort 3 donors showed two negative PCRs, clearance, or symptom resolution. The sequencing input was PBMCs or T cells enriched from blood (not recorded which). The clonotype originates from a woman under 30 who had recovered from COVID-19.

This chain's CDR3 is CASSSVRARQPQHF. The DNA of the CDR3 is TGTGCCAGCAGTTCCGTCAGGGCGCGGCAGCCCCAGCATTTT. The chain uses TRBV28 and TRBJ1-5; D perhaps matches TRBD1 (5 bases). Germline assignment: CDR1 MDHEN and CDR2 SYDVKM. This CDR3 has 14 amino acids. The V and J ends lost 4 bases and 7 bases respectively, with 14 bases between them. Variable domain in full (rest from reference TRBV28 and TRBJ1-5): DVKVTQSSRYLVKRTGEKVFLECVQDMDHENMFWYRQDPGLGLRLIYFSYDVKMKEKGDIPEGYSVSREKKERFSLILESASTNQTSMYLCASSSVRARQPQHFGDGTRLSIL.